These 32 T cell receptor beta chains share one sample of origin, sequenced in a study of blood T cells in healthy people across ages. A second PCR, run for about 7 to 12 cycles, used a sample-barcoded 5' primer plus a J-beta primer mix. Via MiXCR, TCRdb re-called the 5' RACE reads, giving one row per CDR3 protein. The sample comprises about 570,000 distinct CDR3 sequences, about 27% of which are singletons, and approximately 3.5% rests with the top ten. These same records also appear under a second study, on T cells of mothers and their children.

Sequenced: blood. The receptors originated from a boy younger than 10 in good health.

This clonotype has ten or more counts. J is TRBJ2-3 and V is TRBV20-1; D is perhaps TRBD2 (6 bases). V was shortened by 6 bases and J by 4 bases, with 17 bases between the two germline ends. Per the germline V gene, CDR1 is DFQATT and CDR2 is SNEGSKA (reference sequence). This CDR3 has 14 residues. CDR3 in amino acids: CSAELAPIADTQYF. In DNA form, the CDR3 reads TGCAGTGCGGAACTAGCACCGATCGCAGATACGCAGTATTTT.

This chain connects TRBV12-3 or TRBV12-4 to TRBJ2-1; weak D call: TRBD2 (5 bases). V was pared by 5 bases and J by 5 bases, with 16 bases between. The CDR3 is made up of 15 amino acids. CDR3 amino acids: CASSRWGEQNNEQFF. In DNA form, the CDR3 reads TGTGCCAGCAGTCGTTGGGGAGAGCAAAACAATGAGCAGTTCTTC.

At least ten counts were recorded for this clonotype. The V and J genes are TRBV7-9 and TRBJ2-5; D unclear. Germline CDR1 is SEHNR and CDR2 is FQNEAQ (reference sequence). Deletions cut 3 bases from V and 9 bases from J, with 5 bases between. This CDR3 has 10 amino acids. CDR3 residues: CASSFPAQYF. The CDR3 nucleotides are TGTGCCAGCAGCTTCCCGGCCCAGTACTTC. The variable domain in full, with the rest retrieved from reference TRBV7-9 and TRBJ2-5, is DTGVSQNPRHKITKRGQNVTFRCDPISEHNRLYWYRQTLGQGPEFLTYFQNEAQLEKSRLLSDRFSAERPKGSFSTLEIQRTEQGDSAMYLCASSFPAQYFGPGTRLLVL.

This clonotype occurred once. The V and J genes are TRBV12-3 or TRBV12-4 and TRBJ1-2; TRBD1 aligns across 8 bases. Losses at the gene ends were 5 bases for V and 6 bases for J; bases not matched to a gene: 14. The CDR3 runs to 16 residues. The DNA of the CDR3 is TGTGCCAGCAGTCCGGGACAGGCCTTTCCCGGGGATGGCTACACCTTC. Translation: CASSPGQAFPGDGYTF.

V and J are TRBV12-3 or TRBV12-4 and TRBJ1-3, with D perhaps TRBD1 (5 bases). V gave up 6 bases and J gave up 0 bases, with 12 bases separating them. The CDR3 covers 15 residues. CDR3 amino acids: CASSPRGYSGNTIYF. CDR3 bases: TGTGCCAGCAGCCCCCGGGGGTACTCTGGAAACACCATATATTTT.

This clonotype has just a few counts. The chain couples TRBV4-3 to TRBJ2-1; D not certain. Germline CDR1 LGHNA, CDR2 YSLEER. This CDR3 spans 15 amino acids. Trimming took 6 bases from V and 0 from J, leaving 12 bases between them. CDR3 loop: CASRPKPSSYNEQFF. DNA for the CDR3: TGCGCCAGCAGACCGAAACCGAGCTCCTACAATGAGCAGTTCTTC.

This clonotype appeared a few times. This chain joins TRBV18 and TRBJ2-7; 11 nucleotides agree with TRBD2. Matching the DNA end better, TRBJ2-1 makes the J call doubtful. This CDR3 contains 18 residues. Germline V gene data show CDR1 as KGHSH and CDR2 as LQKENI. The CDR3 DNA is TGTGCCAGCTCACTAGCGGGAGGGCCTAGGAGTTTCACCAATGAGCAGTTCTTC. Translating it yields CASSLAGGPRSFTNEQFF.

The gene calls are TRBV9 and TRBJ1-2, with TRBD1 identical over 7 bases. The V gene's germline CDR1 is SGDLS and CDR2 YYNGEE. The CDR3 contains 15 residues. Trimming cost V 0 bases and J 4 bases; bases outside gene matches: 6. CDR3 sequence: CASSVGNRGGYGYTF. CDR3 DNA sequence: TGTGCCAGCAGCGTAGGCAACAGGGGTGGCTATGGCTACACCTTC.

The rearrangement uses TRBV29-1 and TRBJ2-1, with 7 bases aligning to TRBD2. Germline-derived CDR1 and CDR2 are SQVTM and ANQGSEA. The CDR3 loop spans 13 amino acids. V shed 4 bases, J shed 6 bases, and the junction held 6 bases outside the gene matches. For the CDR3, the DNA is TGCAGCGTTGGAGCGGGATCCGGCAATGAGCAGTTCTTC. It codes for CSVGAGSGNEQFF.

This rearrangement joins TRBV11-2 to TRBJ1-4; unclear D gene. V shed 5 bases and J shed 6 bases, with 13 bases lying between them. Germline values: CDR1 SGHAT, CDR2 FQNNGV. The CDR3 covers 14 residues. This CDR3 is CASSPEAFHEKLFF. For the CDR3, the DNA is TGTGCCAGCAGCCCCGAGGCCTTTCATGAAAAACTGTTTTTT.

A few counts support this clonotype. The rearrangement uses TRBV4-1 and TRBJ1-4, with a weak D call TRBD1 (6 bases). Germline V gene sequence: CDR1 MGHRA, CDR2 YSYEKL. V was trimmed by 4 bases and J by 7 bases, leaving 16 bases between them. The CDR3 spans 15 residues. The CDR3, as DNA: TGCGCCAGCAGCCTTACCGGGACATCTACTGAAAAACTGTTTTTT. Translation gives CASSLTGTSTEKLFF.

This clonotype was picked up a small number of times. The junction shows a germline mismatch at one end, possibly a read error. The J gene is TRBJ1-2, the V gene TRBV29-1, with TRBD1 as a possible D gene (5 bases). The CDR3 has 13 amino acids. Germline CDR1 is SQVTM and CDR2 is ANQGSEA. The CDR3 DNA follows: TGCAGCGTTGAGACAGCAGCTAACTATGGCTGCACCTTC. Its translation: CSVETAANYGCTF.

The chain joins TRBV6-1 to TRBJ1-5; tentative D call: TRBD1 (5 bases). The CDR3 loop spans 16 amino acids. V was clipped by 1 base and J by 0 bases, with 10 bases between them. CDR1 MNHNS and CDR2 SASEGT come from the germline V gene. The CDR3 region has the DNA TGTGCCAGCAGTGAAGGTTTGACAGTTAGCAATCAGCCCCAGCATTTT. It translates to CASSEGLTVSNQPQHF.

The V and J genes are TRBV20-1 and TRBJ2-1; weak D call: TRBD1 (5 bases). Germline loops: CDR1 DFQATT, CDR2 SNEGSKA (reference sequence). Trimming cost V 0 bases and J 0 bases, with 15 bases left between them. This CDR3 has 17 amino acids. The CDR3 loop is CSARDGAPTSSYNEQFF. In DNA, the CDR3 is TGCAGTGCTAGAGATGGGGCTCCTACTTCCTCCTACAATGAGCAGTTCTTC.

Only a few counts were recorded for this clonotype. Just one base apart from a much larger clone, this may be a read error. V gene TRBV4-3 combines with J gene TRBJ1-3, with D perhaps TRBD1 (5 bases). The CDR3 has 15 amino acids. Per the germline V gene, CDR1 is LGHNA and CDR2 is YSLEER. Trimming removed 0 bases from V and 0 bases from J, with 6 bases in between. Here the CDR3 DNA reads TGCGCCAGCAGCCAAGATACAGGCTCTGGAAACACCATATATTTT. Protein sequence: CASSQDTGSGNTIYF.

The J gene is TRBJ1-5, the V gene TRBV30; D uncertain. The CDR3 spans 15 residues. Per the germline V gene, CDR1 is GTSNPN and CDR2 is SVGIG (reference sequence). V shed 4 bases and J shed 0 bases, with 13 bases lying between them. CDR3 nucleotide sequence: TGTGCCTGGAACGATGGGGTTCTTAGCAATCAGCCCCAGCATTTT. Protein product: CAWNDGVLSNQPQHF.

The table lists this clonotype with a few counts. This chain links TRBV6-5 with TRBJ2-4; 13 bases fit TRBD2. The germline V gene has CDR1 MNHEY and CDR2 SVGAGI. The V segment lost 3 bases and the J segment 6 bases; nucleotides outside the gene matches: 5. The CDR3 extends over 16 amino acids. In DNA, the CDR3 is TGTGCCAGCAGTTATTCACTAGCGGGGGGGGGAAACATTCAGTACTTC. Encoded protein: CASSYSLAGGGNIQYF.

The V gene is TRBV27, the J gene TRBJ2-7; 7 bases match TRBD2. This CDR3 spans 16 amino acids. Germline loops: CDR1 MNHEY, CDR2 SMNVEV (reference sequence). V lost 3 bases to trimming and J lost 5 bases; unmatched junction nucleotides: 13. The CDR3, as DNA: TGTGCCAGCAGTTTCGGCCTTCGGGAGGTTCGGAACGAGCAGTACTTC. This codes for CASSFGLREVRNEQYF.

The rearrangement uses TRBV7-3 and TRBJ1-5, with D possibly TRBD1 on 6 matching bases. V lost 5 bases to trimming and J lost 7 bases, with 18 bases between them. Germline CDR1 and CDR2: SGHTA and FQGTGA. CDR3 length: 15 amino acids. This CDR3 reads CASSHPGGRGQPQHF. In DNA form, the CDR3 reads TGTGCCAGCAGCCACCCGGGGGGGCGAGGACAGCCCCAGCATTTT.

V gene TRBV12-3 or TRBV12-4 combines with J gene TRBJ2-4; perhaps TRBD2 as D (5 bases). This CDR3 is 14 amino acids long. V lost 5 bases and J lost 11, with 19 bases in between. The CDR3 here is CASSPRVMDSVQYF. Written as DNA, the CDR3 is TGTGCCAGCAGTCCCCGCGTGATGGACTCCGTTCAGTACTTC.

The rearrangement joins TRBV12-3 or TRBV12-4 to TRBJ1-4, with 8 bases lining up with TRBD1. V gave up 2 bases and J gave up 5 bases; unmatched junction bases: 4. This CDR3 has 15 amino acids. The CDR3 bases are TGTGCCAGCAGTTTAAGGACAGGGCGGAATGAAAAACTGTTTTTT. This encodes CASSLRTGRNEKLFF.

This CDR3 reads CASSSRVSTEAFF. Here the CDR3 DNA reads TGTGCCAGCAGCTCCAGGGTCTCCACTGAAGCTTTCTTT. V and J are TRBV11-1 and TRBJ1-1; D perhaps matches TRBD1 (5 bases). The CDR3 extends over 13 amino acids. V was shortened by 4 bases and J by 4 bases, with 10 bases between the two germline ends. Germline assignment: CDR1 SGHAT and CDR2 FQDESV (reference sequence).

The gene calls are TRBV7-2 and TRBJ2-5; 10 nucleotides line up with TRBD2. The DNA end is more similar to TRBJ2-1, so the J call may be wrong. The CDR3 loop spans 14 amino acids. Germline V gene sequence: CDR1 SGHTA, CDR2 FQGNSA. The CDR3 loop reads CASSLTSGITEQFF. CDR3 DNA sequence: TGTGCCAGCAGCTTAACTAGCGGGATAACTGAGCAGTTCTTC.

This clonotype has a handful of counts. The rearrangement uses TRBV28 and TRBJ2-5, with TRBD1 matching over 10 bases. The V gene end was trimmed by 7 bases and the J gene end by 5 bases; junction bases not matched to a gene: 7. Looked up from germline, CDR1 is MDHEN and CDR2 is SYDVKM. This CDR3 contains 14 residues. The CDR3 sequence: CASNDRGLRETQYF. CDR3 in DNA: TGTGCCAGCAATGACAGGGGGCTGCGTGAGACCCAGTACTTC.

This clonotype was seen ten or more times. The chain uses TRBV11-2 and TRBJ2-7; D is ambiguous. Between the trimmed V and J ends, which lost 6 bases and 6 bases, there was a span of 12 bases. CDR3 length: 12 amino acids. Per germline, CDR1 SGHAT and CDR2 FQNNGV. This CDR3 reads CASRSSPLEQYF. CDR3 DNA sequence: TGTGCCAGCAGGTCGTCCCCACTCGAGCAGTACTTC.

This clonotype has a handful of counts. The J gene is TRBJ2-5, the V gene TRBV27; 10 positions agree with TRBD2. V shed 2 bases and J 3 bases; nucleotides not matched to a gene: 12. Germline V gene data show CDR1 as MNHEY and CDR2 as SMNVEV (reference sequence). The CDR3 consists of 18 residues. The CDR3 reads CASSLRETSGEREETQYF. The CDR3, as DNA: TGTGCCAGCAGTTTAAGGGAAACTAGCGGGGAACGGGAAGAGACCCAGTACTTC.

The table lists this clonotype with a few counts. A read error may explain this, as a much larger clone is one base away. The genes are TRBV9 and TRBJ2-5; possibly TRBD1 for D (5 bases). The CDR3 totals 14 residues. The germline V gene encodes CDR1 SGDLS and CDR2 YYNGEE. The CDR3 here is CVSSVGVGSETQYF. The CDR3 DNA sequence: TGTGTCAGCAGCGTAGGGGTGGGGTCAGAGACCCAGTACTTC.

The chain joins TRBV20-1 to TRBJ2-7; 9 bases fit TRBD1. The CDR3 has 13 residues. V shed 3 bases and J 9 bases; nucleotides not matched to a gene: 9. CDR1 DFQATT and CDR2 SNEGSKA come from the germline V gene (reference sequence). The CDR3, as DNA: TGCAGTGCTAGTAAGGGACAGGGTAGCGGGCAGTACTTC. Protein product: CSASKGQGSGQYF.

The chain joins TRBV25-1 to TRBJ1-2, with 9 bases matching TRBD1. The CDR3 sequence is 14 residues long. V lost 2 bases to trimming and J lost 4 bases; unmatched junction nucleotides: 2. Germline CDR1 and CDR2: MGHDK and SYGVNS. Written as DNA, the CDR3 is TGTGCCAGCAGTGAAGAGACAGGGGGCTATGGCTACACCTTC. This sequence encodes CASSEETGGYGYTF.

A few counts support this clonotype. The gene calls are TRBV19 and TRBJ1-5; 11 nucleotides agree with TRBD1. CDR3 size: 17 residues. V dropped 6 bases and J dropped 0; count of bases not matched to a gene: 7. Per germline, CDR1 LNHDA and CDR2 SQIVND (reference sequence). CDR3 protein: CASSIGTGGDSNQPQHF. In DNA, the CDR3 is TGTGCCAGTAGCATTGGGACAGGGGGGGATAGCAATCAGCCCCAGCATTTT.

This clonotype was recorded a few times. A read error is possible here, since a much larger clone lies one base away. V usage is TRBV12-3 or TRBV12-4 and J usage is TRBJ2-5; D is possibly TRBD1 or TRBD2 (5 bases each). The CDR3 covers 13 residues. Between the trimmed V and J ends, which lost 6 bases and 0 bases, there was a span of 8 bases. The chain's CDR3 is CASRPGHQETQYF. The CDR3, as DNA: TGTGCCAGCAGGCCGGGACACCAAGAGACCCAGTACTTC.

The chain carries TRBV7-9 and TRBJ2-3, with 8 bases that match TRBD2. Trimming removed 11 bases from V and 0 bases from J; junction bases left unmatched: 7. Germline values: CDR1 SEHNR, CDR2 FQNEAQ (reference sequence). This CDR3 spans 14 amino acids. The CDR3 sequence: CAGLASGSTDTQYF. DNA for the CDR3: TGTGCCGGACTGGCTAGCGGGAGCACAGATACGCAGTATTTT. The whole variable domain, remainder taken from reference TRBV7-9 and TRBJ2-3, is DTGVSQNPRHKITKRGQNVTFRCDPISEHNRLYWYRQTLGQGPEFLTYFQNEAQLEKSRLLSDRFSAERPKGSFSTLEIQRTEQGDSAMYLCAGLASGSTDTQYFGPGTRLTVL.